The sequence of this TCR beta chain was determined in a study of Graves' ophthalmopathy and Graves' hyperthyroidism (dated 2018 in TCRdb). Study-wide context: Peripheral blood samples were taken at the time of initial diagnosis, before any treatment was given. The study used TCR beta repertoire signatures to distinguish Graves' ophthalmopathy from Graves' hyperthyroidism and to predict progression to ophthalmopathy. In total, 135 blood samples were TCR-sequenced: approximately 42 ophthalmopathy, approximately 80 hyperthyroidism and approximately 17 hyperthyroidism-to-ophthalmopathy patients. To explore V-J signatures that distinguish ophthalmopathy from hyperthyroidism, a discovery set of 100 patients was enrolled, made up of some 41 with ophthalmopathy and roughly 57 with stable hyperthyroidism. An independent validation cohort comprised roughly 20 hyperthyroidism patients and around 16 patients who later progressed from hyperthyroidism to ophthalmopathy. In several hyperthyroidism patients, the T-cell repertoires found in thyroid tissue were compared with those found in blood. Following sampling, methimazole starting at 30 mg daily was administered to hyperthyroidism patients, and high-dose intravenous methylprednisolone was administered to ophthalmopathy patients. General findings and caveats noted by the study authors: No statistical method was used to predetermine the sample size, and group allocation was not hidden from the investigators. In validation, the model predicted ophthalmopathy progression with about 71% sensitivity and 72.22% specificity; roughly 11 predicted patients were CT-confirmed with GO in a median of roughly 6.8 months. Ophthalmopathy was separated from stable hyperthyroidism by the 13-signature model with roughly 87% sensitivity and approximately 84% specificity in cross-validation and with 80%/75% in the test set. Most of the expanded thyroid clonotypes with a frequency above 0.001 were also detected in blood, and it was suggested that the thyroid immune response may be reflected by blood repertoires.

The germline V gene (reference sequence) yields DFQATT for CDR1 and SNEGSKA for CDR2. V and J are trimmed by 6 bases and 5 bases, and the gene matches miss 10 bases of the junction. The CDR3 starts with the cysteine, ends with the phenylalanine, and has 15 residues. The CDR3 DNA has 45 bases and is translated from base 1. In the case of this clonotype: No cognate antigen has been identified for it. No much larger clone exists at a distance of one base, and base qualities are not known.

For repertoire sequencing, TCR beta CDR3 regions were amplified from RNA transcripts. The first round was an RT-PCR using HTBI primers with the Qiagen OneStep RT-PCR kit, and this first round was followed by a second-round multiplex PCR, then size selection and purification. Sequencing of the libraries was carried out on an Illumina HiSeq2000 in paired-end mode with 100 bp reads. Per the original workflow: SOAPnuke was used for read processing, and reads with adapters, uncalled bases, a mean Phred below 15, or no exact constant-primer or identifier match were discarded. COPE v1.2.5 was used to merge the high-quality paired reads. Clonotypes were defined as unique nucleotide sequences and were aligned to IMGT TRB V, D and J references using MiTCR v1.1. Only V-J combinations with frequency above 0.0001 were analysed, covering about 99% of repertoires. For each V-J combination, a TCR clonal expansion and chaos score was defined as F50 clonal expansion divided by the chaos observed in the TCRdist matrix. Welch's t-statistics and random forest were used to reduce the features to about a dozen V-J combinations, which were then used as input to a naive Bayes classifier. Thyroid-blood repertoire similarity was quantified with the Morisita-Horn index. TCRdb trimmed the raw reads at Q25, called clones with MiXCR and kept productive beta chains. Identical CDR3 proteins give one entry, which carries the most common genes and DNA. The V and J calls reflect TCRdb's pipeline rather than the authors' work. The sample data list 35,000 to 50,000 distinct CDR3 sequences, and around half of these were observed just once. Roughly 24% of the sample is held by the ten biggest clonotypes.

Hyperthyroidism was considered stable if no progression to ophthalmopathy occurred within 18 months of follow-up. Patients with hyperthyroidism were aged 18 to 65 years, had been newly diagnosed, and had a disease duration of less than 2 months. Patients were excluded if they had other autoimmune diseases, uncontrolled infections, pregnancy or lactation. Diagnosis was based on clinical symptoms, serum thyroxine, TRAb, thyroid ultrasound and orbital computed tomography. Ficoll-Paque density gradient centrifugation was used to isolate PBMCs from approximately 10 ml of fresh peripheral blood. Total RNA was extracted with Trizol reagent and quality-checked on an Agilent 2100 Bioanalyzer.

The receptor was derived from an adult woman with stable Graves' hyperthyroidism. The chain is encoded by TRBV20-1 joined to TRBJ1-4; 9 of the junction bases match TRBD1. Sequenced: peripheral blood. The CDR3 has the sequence CSANEGTGRNEKLFF. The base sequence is TGCAGTGCCAACGAAGGGACAGGGCGAAATGAAAAACTGTTTTTT.